This paragraph reports one T cell receptor beta chain. Trimming took 2 bases from V and 2 from J, leaving 12 bases between them. Germline V gene sequence: CDR1 SGHTA, CDR2 FQGNSA. The CDR3 is 15 residues long. In the original processing: By means of reference gene primer amplification, nucleated cell counts were estimated. TCRdb keeps only in-frame clones here, not all; method: immunoSEQ multiplex PCR. Clone size and the V and J calls come from that table; the DNA yielded D and trimming. This sample yields tens of thousands of clones, of which roughly 84% are seen a single time; 22% belongs to the top ten. These data belong to a study of blood T cell repertoires in COVID-19. Overall study context: T cells, B-cell-depleted T cells, or PBMCs provided the cDNA or gDNA that served as material.

The chain combines TRBV7-2 with TRBJ2-5; D is possibly TRBD1 (6 bases). Source material: peripheral blood. The TCR originated in a woman at least 80 years old in a cohort sampled during active or convalescent COVID-19. Here the CDR3 reads CASSLFRGVQETQYF. The CDR3 coding sequence is TGTGCCAGCAGCTTATTCAGGGGAGTTCAAGAGACCCAGTACTTC.